The next 22 T cell receptor beta chains were all read from a single sample in a study of a mutant IDH1 vaccine in newly diagnosed glioma. TCRdb's copy holds only in-frame clones and misses some; the assay was immunoSEQ multiplex PCR. Here the sample spans 26,000 or so clones, roughly four fifths being singletons. Stated time point: week 23, last vaccination. Every vaccine dose comprised 300 ug of mutant IDH1 20-mer peptide plus topical imiquimod. Their target antigens are unknown. Sample: PBMCs, taken from a glioma patient whose treatment included an IDH1 peptide vaccine. The receptors stem from a woman younger than 45 with glioma.

This rearrangement joins TRBV29-1 to TRBJ2-3; perhaps D is TRBD1 or TRBD2 (6 bases each). CDR1 and CDR2 (germline): SQVTM, ANQGSEA. The CDR3 sequence is 15 residues long. Trimming cost V 0 bases and J 4 bases, with 14 bases left between them. Here the CDR3 DNA reads TGCAGCGTTGAAGAAAGGGGGGTGGGTCCAGATACGCAGTATTTT. It codes for CSVEERGVGPDTQYF.

This clone was counted between two and nine times. This chain uses TRBV19 with TRBJ2-7, with 8 bases matching TRBD2. The CDR3 runs 17 residues. The trim removed 1 base at V and 0 bases at J, leaving 8 bases unmatched. Germline loops: CDR1 LNHDA, CDR2 SQIVND (reference sequence). The chain's CDR3 is CASSIGPSGRFSYEQYF. In nucleotides, the CDR3 is TGTGCCAGTAGTATAGGGCCTAGCGGGCGTTTCTCCTACGAGCAGTACTTC.

This chain links TRBV30 with TRBJ1-2; 9 bases are a match to TRBD1. This CDR3 is built from 13 residues. CDR1 is GTSNPN, CDR2 SVGIG, per germline (reference sequence). The trim removed 5 bases at V and 8 bases at J, leaving 9 bases unmatched. The CDR3 coding sequence is TGTGCCTGGTCGGGACAGGGTAGTGGGGGCTACACCTTC. It is translated as CAWSGQGSGGYTF.

This clone was found once. V gene TRBV19 combines with J gene TRBJ1-5; 12 positions agree with TRBD1. This CDR3 comprises 13 residues. With 6 bases clipped from V and 9 bases from J, the junction kept 3 bases outside the gene matches. Per germline, CDR1 LNHDA and CDR2 SQIVND (reference sequence). The CDR3 is CASSGTGGTPQHF. Here the CDR3 DNA reads TGTGCCAGTAGCGGGACAGGGGGCACGCCCCAGCATTTT.

Only one count was recorded for this clone. V is TRBV5-5 and J is TRBJ1-6, with D unresolved. V was trimmed by 2 bases and J by 8 bases, leaving 23 bases between them. This CDR3 comprises 18 residues. Germline V gene lookup returns CDR1 SGHKS and CDR2 YYEKEE (reference sequence). The CDR3 coding sequence is TGTGCCAGCAGCTTTTACCTCCGGACCGGGAGCCGAGATTCACCCCTCCACTTT. It encodes CASSFYLRTGSRDSPLHF.

The rearrangement joins TRBV19 to TRBJ2-2, with 7 bases matching TRBD1. CDR3 length equals 15 residues. V lost 1 base, J lost 5 bases, and 4 bases stayed unmatched. Germline V gives CDR1 LNHDA, CDR2 SQIVND (reference sequence). The CDR3 DNA reads as TGTGCCAGTAGTATAGGAGGCAGGGGGACCGGGGAGCTGTTTTTT. As protein: CASSIGGRGTGELFF.

This sequence joins TRBV2 and TRBJ1-2, with a possible D match to TRBD1 (6 bases). Trimming stripped 4 bases from V and 7 bases from J, with 7 bases between. The CDR3 loop spans 11 amino acids. Per germline, CDR1 SNHLY and CDR2 FYNNEI. The CDR3 spells CASSARGGYTF. The CDR3 coding sequence is TGTGCCAGCAGTGCCAGGGGTGGCTACACCTTC.

CDR3 in DNA: TGTGCCAGCAGCTTAGCTAGGACAGGGGACGCGATGAACACTGAAGCTTTCTTT. It is translated as CASSLARTGDAMNTEAFF. The chain combines TRBV7-8 with TRBJ1-1; TRBD1 matches at 9 bases. Germline V gene lookup returns CDR1 SGHVS and CDR2 FQNEAQ. Trimming at V came to 0 bases and at J to 0 bases, leaving 8 bases not matched to a gene. The CDR3 consists of 18 residues.

This clone was counted a few times. CDR3 DNA sequence: TGTGCCAGCAGCTTCAGGGACAACACTGAAGCTTTCTTT. Translated: CASSFRDNTEAFF. This chain links TRBV7-2 with TRBJ1-1; weak D call: TRBD1 (5 bases). V shed 3 bases and J shed 2 bases, with 7 bases lying between them. The CDR3 consists of 13 residues. Germline V gene sequence: CDR1 SGHTA, CDR2 FQGNSA.

This clone has a single count. The rearrangement uses TRBV2 and TRBJ2-2; 11 bases align to TRBD2. Trimming removed 7 bases from V and 2 bases from J; junction bases left unmatched: 3. The CDR3 contains 15 residues. Germline lookup yields CDR1 SNHLY and CDR2 FYNNEI. CDR3 sequence reads: CASTGLAVNTGELFF. In DNA, the CDR3 is TGTGCCAGCACGGGACTAGCGGTAAACACCGGGGAGCTGTTTTTT.

This clone was detected only a few times. This chain uses TRBV4-2 with TRBJ1-4; the D gene is possibly TRBD1 (5 bases). Germline V gene data show CDR1 as LGHNA and CDR2 as YNFKEQ. The germline V and J ends were trimmed by 0 bases and 8 bases, with 10 bases remaining between them. CDR3 length: 14 amino acids. The CDR3 DNA reads as TGTGCCAGCAGCCAAGAGGAAGGGGAGGAAAAACTGTTTTTT. Protein product: CASSQEEGEEKLFF.

The CDR3 is CASSLVEWGAGTQYF. The CDR3 bases are TGCGCCAGCAGCTTGGTGGAGTGGGGGGCTGGGACCCAGTACTTC. The chain uses TRBV5-1 and TRBJ2-5, with D perhaps matching TRBD1 or TRBD2 (6 bases each). Per germline, CDR1 SGHRS and CDR2 YFSETQ. V shed 0 bases and J shed 7 bases, with 16 bases lying between them. The CDR3 covers 15 residues.

This clone has just a few counts. This rearrangement joins TRBV10-3 to TRBJ1-1; 9 positions match TRBD1. The CDR3 loop spans 13 amino acids. Germline V gene data show CDR1 as ENHRY and CDR2 as SYGVKD. Trimming cost V 10 bases and J 1 base; bases outside gene matches: 4. CDR3 nucleotide sequence: TGTGCCAGACGGACAGGGGAGAACACTGAAGCTTTCTTT. Its translation is CARRTGENTEAFF.

The gene calls are TRBV27 and TRBJ1-1; 9 bases line up with TRBD1. Germline CDR1 reads MNHEY; CDR2 reads SMNVEV (reference sequence). The CDR3 has 11 amino acids. V trimming: 8 bases; J trimming: 9 bases; junction bases outside the gene matches: 4. The CDR3 coding sequence is TGTGCCAGCTTACAGGGGGCTCAAGCTTTCTTT. It encodes CASLQGAQAFF.

The J gene is TRBJ1-5, the V gene TRBV7-2; 8 bases fit TRBD1. V was pared by 3 bases and J by 1 base, with 5 bases of the junction left unmatched. The length of the CDR3 is 16 residues. Germline-derived CDR1 and CDR2 are SGHTA and FQGNSA. Written as DNA, the CDR3 is TGTGCCAGCAGCTTCGGACAGGGATTGAGCAATCAGCCCCAGCATTTT. This sequence encodes CASSFGQGLSNQPQHF.

The chain employs TRBV19 and TRBJ2-2; a weak D match, TRBD2 (6 bases). Germline V CDR1 and CDR2: LNHDA, SQIVND (reference sequence). CDR3 length equals 14 residues. V was cut by 6 bases and J by 7 bases, with 15 bases left in between. The CDR3 DNA reads as TGTGCCAGTAGCGTCGGGAGTCTGGGCGGGGAGCTGTTTTTT. This sequence encodes CASSVGSLGGELFF.

CDR3 bases: TGTGCCTGGAGTACGGGGTTAGCGGGGTACGGGGAGCTGTTTTTT. Translated, it gives CAWSTGLAGYGELFF. The V gene is TRBV30, the J gene TRBJ2-2, with 8 bases matching TRBD2. In germline, CDR1 is GTSNPN, CDR2 SVGIG (reference sequence). CDR3 length: 15 residues. The trim removed 2 bases at V and 7 bases at J, leaving 9 bases unmatched.

This clone was counted once. This chain links TRBV4-3 with TRBJ2-7, with D unclear. Germline values: CDR1 LGHNA, CDR2 YSLEER. V shed 0 bases and J shed 2 bases, with 8 bases lying between them. The length of the CDR3 is 14 residues. DNA for the CDR3: TGCGCCAGCAGCCAAGACAACAGCCCCTACGAGCAGTACTTC. This translates into CASSQDNSPYEQYF.

The chain couples TRBV19 to TRBJ1-1; D may be TRBD1 (5 bases). Between the trimmed V and J ends, which lost 6 bases and 2 bases, there was a span of 16 bases. The CDR3 runs 15 residues. Germline V CDR1 and CDR2: LNHDA, SQIVND (reference sequence). Written as DNA, the CDR3 is TGTGCCAGTAGCAGGGATAGGGCGAAAAACACTGAAGCTTTCTTT. Translating gives CASSRDRAKNTEAFF.

V and J are TRBV7-9 and TRBJ2-6; D is ambiguous. Trimming shortened V by 2 bases and J by 0 bases, and 5 bases separated the two germline ends. The germline V gene has CDR1 SEHNR and CDR2 FQNEAQ (reference sequence). The CDR3 has 15 residues. The CDR3 sequence is CASSLMPSGANVLTF. CDR3 nucleotide sequence: TGTGCCAGCAGCTTAATGCCCTCTGGGGCCAACGTCCTGACTTTC.

The rearrangement links TRBV2 to TRBJ1-4; 9 positions match TRBD1. The CDR3 has 15 amino acids. After removal of 3 bases from V and 8 bases from J, the junction contained 7 bases not matched to a gene. Germline loops: CDR1 SNHLY, CDR2 FYNNEI. In DNA form, the CDR3 reads TGTGCCAGCAGTGAGAGGGGACAGGGAGACGAAAAACTGTTTTTT. Protein product: CASSERGQGDEKLFF.

The V gene is TRBV5-1, the J gene TRBJ1-6, with a possible D match to TRBD1 (6 bases). The germline V gene encodes CDR1 SGHRS and CDR2 YFSETQ. Trimming cost V 7 bases and J 7 bases, with 15 bases left between them. The length of the CDR3 is 14 residues. CDR3 sequence: CASALGTKNSPLHF. CDR3 nucleotides: TGCGCCAGCGCGTTGGGGACAAAAAATTCACCCCTCCACTTT.